These T cell receptor beta chains were read from a single sample in a study of CD8+ T cells in alopecia areata. The assay was immunoSEQ multiplex PCR, and TCRdb's table has in-frame clones only and misses some. This table holds 120,000 or so clones, about 50% found once. Sequencing used NKG2D-low CD8+ T cells sorted from blood. The receptors originated from a human donor with alopecia areata. Both conserved end residues are part of each CDR3. D genes are given only for firm matches. Rows give clone size only sometimes, using once, few, many, or a class for an expanded clone.

TRBJ2-5,few,TRBD2,TRBV5-1,TGCGCCAGCAGCTTGCCAGCGGGAGGACAAGAGACCCAGTACTTC,CASSLPAGGQETQYF
TRBJ2-7,few,.,TRBV28,TGTGCCAGCAGCGAGGACAACTACGAGCAGTACTTC,CASSEDNYEQYF
TRBJ2-5,.,.,TRBV5-1,TGCGCCAGCAGCTTGGCCGGAGGGCCCCAAGAGACCCAGTACTTC,CASSLAGGPQETQYF
TRBJ2-6,.,.,TRBV27,TGTGCCAGCAGACAACAGGGATCGGCTGGGGCCAACGTCCTGACTTTC,CASRQQGSAGANVLTF
TRBJ2-1,few,.,TRBV2,TGTGCCACCATTGCCAATGAGCAGTTCTTC,CATIANEQFF
TRBJ2-3,few,TRBD2,TRBV30,TGTGCCTGGAGTGTACTAGCGGGGGACACAGATACGCAGTATTTT,CAWSVLAGDTDTQYF
TRBJ2-1,.,TRBD2,TRBV29-1,TGCAGCCTCATAGGGAGCGGGAGGGAAGGTGAGCAGTTCTTC,CSLIGSGREGEQFF
TRBJ2-7,.,TRBD1,TRBV13,TGTGCCAGCAGCTTAGGGGGACAGGTAACCTACGAGCAGTACTTC,CASSLGGQVTYEQYF
TRBJ2-1,.,.,TRBV29-1,TGCAGCGGGGTGCCATCTTCCGGGAGCCCTGAGCAGTTCTTC,CSGVPSSGSPEQFF
TRBJ2-7,.,.,TRBV5-1,TGCGCCAGCAGCTTCCGGGGGCTAGGTGACGAGCAGTACTTC,CASSFRGLGDEQYF